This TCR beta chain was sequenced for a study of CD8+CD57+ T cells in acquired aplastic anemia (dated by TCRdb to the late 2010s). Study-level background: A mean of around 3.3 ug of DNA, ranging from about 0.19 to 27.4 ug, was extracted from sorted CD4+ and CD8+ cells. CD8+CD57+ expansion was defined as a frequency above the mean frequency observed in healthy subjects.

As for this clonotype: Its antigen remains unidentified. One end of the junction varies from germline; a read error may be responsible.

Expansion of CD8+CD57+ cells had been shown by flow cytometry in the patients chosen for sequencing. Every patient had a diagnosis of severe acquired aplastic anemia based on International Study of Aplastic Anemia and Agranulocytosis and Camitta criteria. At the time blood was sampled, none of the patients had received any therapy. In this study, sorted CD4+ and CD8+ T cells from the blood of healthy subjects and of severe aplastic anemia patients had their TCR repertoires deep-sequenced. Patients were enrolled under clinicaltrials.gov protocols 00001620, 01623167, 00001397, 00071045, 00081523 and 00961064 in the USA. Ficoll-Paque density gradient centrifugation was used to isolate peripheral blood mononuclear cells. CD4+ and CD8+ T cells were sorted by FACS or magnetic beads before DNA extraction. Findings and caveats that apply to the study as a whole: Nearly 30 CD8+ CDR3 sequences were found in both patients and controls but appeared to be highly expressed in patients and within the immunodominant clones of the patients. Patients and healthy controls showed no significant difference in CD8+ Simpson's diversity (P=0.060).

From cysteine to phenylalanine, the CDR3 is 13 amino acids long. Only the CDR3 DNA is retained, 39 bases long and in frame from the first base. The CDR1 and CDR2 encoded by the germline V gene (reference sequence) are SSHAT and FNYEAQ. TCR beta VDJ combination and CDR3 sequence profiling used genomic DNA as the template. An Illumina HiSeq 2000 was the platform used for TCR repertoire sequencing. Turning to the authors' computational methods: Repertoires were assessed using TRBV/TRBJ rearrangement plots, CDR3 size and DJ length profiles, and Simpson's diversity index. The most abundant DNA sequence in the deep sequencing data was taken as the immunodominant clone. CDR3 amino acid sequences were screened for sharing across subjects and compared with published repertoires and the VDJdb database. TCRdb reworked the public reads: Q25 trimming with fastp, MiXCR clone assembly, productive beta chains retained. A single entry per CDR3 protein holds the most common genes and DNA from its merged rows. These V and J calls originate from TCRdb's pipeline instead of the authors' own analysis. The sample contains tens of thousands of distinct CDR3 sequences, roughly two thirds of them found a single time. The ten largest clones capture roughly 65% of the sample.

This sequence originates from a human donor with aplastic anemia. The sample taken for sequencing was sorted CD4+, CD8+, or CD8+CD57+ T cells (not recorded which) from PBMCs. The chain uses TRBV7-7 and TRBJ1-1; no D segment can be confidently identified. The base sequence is TGTGCTAGCAGCTTAGGGCCGATCACTGAAGCTTTCTTT. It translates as CASSLGPITEAFF. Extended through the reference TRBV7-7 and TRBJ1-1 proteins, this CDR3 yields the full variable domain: GAGVSQSPRYKVTKRGQDVTLRCDPISSHATLYWYQQALGQGPEFLTYFNYEAQPDKSGLPSDRFSAERPEGSISTLTIQRTEQRDSAMYRCASSLGPITEAFFGQGTRLTVV.